Ten or more counts support the clone carrying this T cell receptor beta chain. Its antigen remains unknown. Reverse transcription of all isolated RNA meant that expressed TCRB transcripts were sequenced. The protocol was immunoSEQ multiplex PCR, while the TCRdb copy is restricted to in-frame clones and leaves out a portion. The data contain about 160,000 clones, under 9.5% of them singletons. This specimen comes from a study of beta chain features in type 1 diabetes. Study-level findings and limits: An over-representation of cells with high TCR expression could result from cDNA sequencing.

Losses at the gene ends were 7 bases for V and 5 bases for J; bases not matched to a gene: 6. This CDR3 has 15 amino acids. This rearrangement joins TRBV23-1 to TRBJ1-5; 12 bases map to TRBD1. TRBV23-1 is annotated as an ORF whose role is uncertain. Sequences were obtained from central memory CD4+ T cells from blood. The receptor comes from a man in his late teens or twenties in good health. The CDR3 nucleotides are TGCGCCAGCACCTCCGGGACAGGGGGCTATCAGCCCCAGCATTTT. Translation gives CASTSGTGGYQPQHF.